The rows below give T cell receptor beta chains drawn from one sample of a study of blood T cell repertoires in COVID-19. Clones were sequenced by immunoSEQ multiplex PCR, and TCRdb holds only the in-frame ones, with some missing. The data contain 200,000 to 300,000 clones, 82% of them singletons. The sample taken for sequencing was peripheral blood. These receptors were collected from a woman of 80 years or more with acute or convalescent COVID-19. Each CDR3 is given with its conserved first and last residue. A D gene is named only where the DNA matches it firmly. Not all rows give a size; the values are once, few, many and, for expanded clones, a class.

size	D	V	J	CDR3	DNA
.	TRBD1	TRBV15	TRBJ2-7	CATSTRSGQGWNEQYF	TGTGCCACCAGCACAAGGAGTGGACAGGGGTGGAACGAGCAGTACTTC
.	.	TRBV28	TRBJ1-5	CASSPDPGSQPQHF	TGTGCCAGCAGCCCGGACCCGGGGTCTCAGCCCCAGCATTTT
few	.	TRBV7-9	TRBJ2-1	CASSLATMEFF	TGTGCCAGCAGCTTAGCCACTATGGAGTTCTTC
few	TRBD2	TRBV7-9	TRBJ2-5	CASSLNMGRGGNQETQYF	TGTGCCAGCAGCCTCAACATGGGGCGGGGGGGAAACCAAGAGACCCAGTACTTC
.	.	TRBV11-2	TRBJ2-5	CASSLNFGQQETQYF	TGTGCCAGCAGCTTAAATTTTGGCCAGCAAGAGACCCAGTACTTC
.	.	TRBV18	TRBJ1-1	CASSLGQPNTEAFF	TGTGCCAGCTCACTGGGACAACCTAACACTGAAGCTTTCTTT
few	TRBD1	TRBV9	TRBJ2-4	CASSPNLPTGVAKNIQYF	TGTGCCAGCAGCCCAAACCTCCCGACAGGGGTGGCCAAAAACATTCAGTACTTC
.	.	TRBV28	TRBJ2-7	CASSSNRGAVTGGEQYF	TGTGCCAGCAGTTCGAACAGGGGAGCAGTAACCGGGGGCGAGCAGTACTTC
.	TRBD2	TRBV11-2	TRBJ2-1	CASSSQRESIEQFF	TGTGCCAGCAGCAGCCAGCGGGAGTCCATTGAGCAGTTCTTC
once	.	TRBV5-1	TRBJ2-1	CASSLLFREQFF	TGCGCCAGCAGCTTGTTGTTCCGGGAGCAGTTCTTC
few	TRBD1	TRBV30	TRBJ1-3	CAWGGQGAGNTIYF	TGTGCCTGGGGGGGACAGGGAGCTGGAAACACCATATATTTT
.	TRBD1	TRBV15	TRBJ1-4	CATRRTGQNEKLFF	TGTGCCACCAGACGGACAGGGCAGAATGAAAAACTGTTTTTT
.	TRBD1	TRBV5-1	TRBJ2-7	CASSWRPGTGTYEQYF	TGCGCCAGCAGCTGGAGACCCGGGACAGGCACCTACGAGCAGTACTTC
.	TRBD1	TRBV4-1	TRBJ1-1	CASSAGQSNTEAFF	TGCGCCAGCAGCGCGGGACAGTCGAACACTGAAGCTTTCTTT
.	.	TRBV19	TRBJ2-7	CASSQGFYEQYF	TGTGCCAGTAGTCAGGGGTTCTACGAGCAGTACTTC